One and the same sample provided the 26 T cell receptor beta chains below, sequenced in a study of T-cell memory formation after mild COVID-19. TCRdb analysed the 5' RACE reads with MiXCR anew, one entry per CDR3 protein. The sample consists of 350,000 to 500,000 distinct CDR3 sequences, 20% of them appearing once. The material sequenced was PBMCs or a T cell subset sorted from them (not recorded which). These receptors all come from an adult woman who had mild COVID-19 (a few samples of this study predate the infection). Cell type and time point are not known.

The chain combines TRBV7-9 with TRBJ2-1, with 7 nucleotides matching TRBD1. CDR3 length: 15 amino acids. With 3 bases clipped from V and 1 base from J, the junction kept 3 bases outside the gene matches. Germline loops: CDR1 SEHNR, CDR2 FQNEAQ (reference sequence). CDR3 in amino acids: CASSLGRGSYNEQFF. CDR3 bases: TGTGCCAGCAGCTTGGGCAGGGGGTCCTACAATGAGCAGTTCTTC.

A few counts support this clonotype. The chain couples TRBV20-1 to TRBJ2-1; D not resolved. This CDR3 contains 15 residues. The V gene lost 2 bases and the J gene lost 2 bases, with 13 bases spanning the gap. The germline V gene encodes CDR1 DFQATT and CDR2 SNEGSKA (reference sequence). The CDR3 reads CSARRLPEAYNEQFF. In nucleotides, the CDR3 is TGCAGTGCTAGACGGCTCCCCGAAGCCTACAATGAGCAGTTCTTC.

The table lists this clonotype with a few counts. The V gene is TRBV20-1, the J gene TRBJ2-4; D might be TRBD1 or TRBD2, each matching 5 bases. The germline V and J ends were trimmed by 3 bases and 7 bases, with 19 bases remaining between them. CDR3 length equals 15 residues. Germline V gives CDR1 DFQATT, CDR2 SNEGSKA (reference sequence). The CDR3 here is CSASVRAEVRNIQYF. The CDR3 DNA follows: TGCAGTGCTAGTGTCAGGGCGGAGGTACGGAACATTCAGTACTTC.

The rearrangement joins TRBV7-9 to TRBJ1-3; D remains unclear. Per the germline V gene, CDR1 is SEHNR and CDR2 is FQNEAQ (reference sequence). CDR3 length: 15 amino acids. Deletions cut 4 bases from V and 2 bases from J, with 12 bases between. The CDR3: CASSSKILAGNTIYF. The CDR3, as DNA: TGTGCCAGCAGCTCCAAAATTCTTGCTGGAAACACCATATATTTT.

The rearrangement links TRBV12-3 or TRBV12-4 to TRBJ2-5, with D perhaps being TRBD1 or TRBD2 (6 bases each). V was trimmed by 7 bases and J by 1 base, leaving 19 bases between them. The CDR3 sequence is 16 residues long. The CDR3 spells CASKNGQGRFQETQYF. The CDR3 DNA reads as TGTGCCAGCAAAAACGGGCAGGGGAGGTTCCAAGAGACCCAGTACTTC.

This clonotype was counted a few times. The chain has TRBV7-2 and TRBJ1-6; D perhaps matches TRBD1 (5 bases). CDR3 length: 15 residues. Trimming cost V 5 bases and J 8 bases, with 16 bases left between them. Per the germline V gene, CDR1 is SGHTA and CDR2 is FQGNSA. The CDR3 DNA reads TGTGCCAGCAGCGCAGGGAAAGTGAGAGATTCACCCCTCCACTTT. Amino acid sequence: CASSAGKVRDSPLHF.

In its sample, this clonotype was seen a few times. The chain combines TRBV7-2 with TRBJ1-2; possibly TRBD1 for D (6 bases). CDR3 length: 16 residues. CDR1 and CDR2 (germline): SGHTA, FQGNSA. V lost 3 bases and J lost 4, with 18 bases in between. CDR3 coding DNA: TGTGCCAGCAGCTTTAGGGGGACCCCGGCCCTCTATGGCTACACCTTC. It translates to CASSFRGTPALYGYTF.

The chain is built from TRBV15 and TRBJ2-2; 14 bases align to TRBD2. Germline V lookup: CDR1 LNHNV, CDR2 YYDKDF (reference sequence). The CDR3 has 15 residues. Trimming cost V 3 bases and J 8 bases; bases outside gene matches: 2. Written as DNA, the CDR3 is TGTGCCACCAGCAGTGGGACTAGCGGGAGAGGGGAGCTGTTTTTT. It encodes CATSSGTSGRGELFF. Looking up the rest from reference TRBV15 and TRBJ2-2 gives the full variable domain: DAMVIQNPRYQVTQFGKPVTLSCSQTLNHNVMYWYQQKSSQAPKLLFHYYDKDFNNEADTPDNFQSRRPNTSFCFLDIRSPGLGDTAMYLCATSSGTSGRGELFFGEGSRLTVL.

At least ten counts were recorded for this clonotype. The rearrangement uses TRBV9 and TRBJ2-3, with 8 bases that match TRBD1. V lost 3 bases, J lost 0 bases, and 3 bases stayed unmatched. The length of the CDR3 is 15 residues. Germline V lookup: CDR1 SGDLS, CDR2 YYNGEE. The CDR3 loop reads CASSDRGASTDTQYF. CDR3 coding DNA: TGTGCCAGCAGCGACAGGGGGGCGAGCACAGATACGCAGTATTTT.

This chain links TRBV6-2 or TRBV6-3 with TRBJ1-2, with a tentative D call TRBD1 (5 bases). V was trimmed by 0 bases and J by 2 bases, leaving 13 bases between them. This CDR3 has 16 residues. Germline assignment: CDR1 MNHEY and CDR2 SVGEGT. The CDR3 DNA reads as TGTGCCAGCAGTTACTCGGGACTCCGGAGCAACTATGGCTACACCTTC. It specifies CASSYSGLRSNYGYTF.

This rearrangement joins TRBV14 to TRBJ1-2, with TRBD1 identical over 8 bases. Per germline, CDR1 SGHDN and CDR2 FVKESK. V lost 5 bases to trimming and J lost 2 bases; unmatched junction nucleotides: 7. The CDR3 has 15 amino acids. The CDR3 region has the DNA TGTGCCAGCAGCATCCGGACAGGGCCAAACTATGGCTACACCTTC. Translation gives CASSIRTGPNYGYTF.

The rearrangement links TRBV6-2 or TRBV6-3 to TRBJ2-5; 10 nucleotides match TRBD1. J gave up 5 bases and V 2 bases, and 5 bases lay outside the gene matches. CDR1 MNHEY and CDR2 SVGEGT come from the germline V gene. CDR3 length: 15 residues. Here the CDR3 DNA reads TGTGCCAGCAGTTACCGGGGACAGGGGCGGGAGACCCAGTACTTC. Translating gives CASSYRGQGRETQYF.

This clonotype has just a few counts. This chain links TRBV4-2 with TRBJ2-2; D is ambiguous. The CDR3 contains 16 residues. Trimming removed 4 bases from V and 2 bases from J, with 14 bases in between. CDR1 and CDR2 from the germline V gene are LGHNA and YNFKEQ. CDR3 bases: TGTGCCAGCAGCCCGGACCCTCAAGAAAACACCGGGGAGCTGTTTTTT. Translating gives CASSPDPQENTGELFF.

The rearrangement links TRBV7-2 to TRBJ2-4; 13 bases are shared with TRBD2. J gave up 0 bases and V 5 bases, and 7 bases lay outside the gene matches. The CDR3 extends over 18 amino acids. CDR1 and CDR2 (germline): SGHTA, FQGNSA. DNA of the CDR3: TGTGCCAGCAGCCCGGGACTAGCGGGACCACTAGCCAAAAACATTCAGTACTTC. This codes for CASSPGLAGPLAKNIQYF.

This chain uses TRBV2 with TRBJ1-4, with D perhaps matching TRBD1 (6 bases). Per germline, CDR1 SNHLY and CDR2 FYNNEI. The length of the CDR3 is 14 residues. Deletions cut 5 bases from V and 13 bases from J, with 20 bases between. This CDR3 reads CASSPGTRSRVLFF. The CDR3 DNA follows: TGTGCCAGCAGTCCCGGGACAAGGTCACGGGTACTGTTTTTT.

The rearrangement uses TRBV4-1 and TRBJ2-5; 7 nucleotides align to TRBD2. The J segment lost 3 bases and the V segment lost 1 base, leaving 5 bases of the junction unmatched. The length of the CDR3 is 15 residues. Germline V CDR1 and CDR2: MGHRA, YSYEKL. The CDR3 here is CASSQVSLAEETQYF. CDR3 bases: TGCGCCAGCAGCCAAGTCAGCCTAGCGGAAGAGACCCAGTACTTC.

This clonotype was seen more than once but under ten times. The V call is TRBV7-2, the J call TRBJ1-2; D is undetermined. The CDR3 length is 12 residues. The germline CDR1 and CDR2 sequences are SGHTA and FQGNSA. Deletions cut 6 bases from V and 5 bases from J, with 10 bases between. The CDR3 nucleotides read TGTGCCAGCAGTCAGATGGTGTATGGCTACACCTTC. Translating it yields CASSQMVYGYTF.

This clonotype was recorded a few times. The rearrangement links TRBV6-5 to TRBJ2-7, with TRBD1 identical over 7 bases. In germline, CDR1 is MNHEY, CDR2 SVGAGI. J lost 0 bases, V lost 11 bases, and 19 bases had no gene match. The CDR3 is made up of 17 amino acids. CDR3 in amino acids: CASRGRGLGSYSYEQYF. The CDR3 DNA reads TGTGCCTCAAGGGGAAGGGGGCTGGGTTCCTACTCCTACGAGCAGTACTTC.

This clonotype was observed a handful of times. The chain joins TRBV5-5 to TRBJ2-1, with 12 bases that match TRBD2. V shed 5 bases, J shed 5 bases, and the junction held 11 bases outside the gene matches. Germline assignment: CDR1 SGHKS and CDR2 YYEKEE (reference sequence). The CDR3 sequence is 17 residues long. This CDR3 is CASRYPLGLAGNNEQFF. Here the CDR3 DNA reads TGTGCCAGCAGATATCCCCTAGGACTAGCGGGAAACAATGAGCAGTTCTTC.

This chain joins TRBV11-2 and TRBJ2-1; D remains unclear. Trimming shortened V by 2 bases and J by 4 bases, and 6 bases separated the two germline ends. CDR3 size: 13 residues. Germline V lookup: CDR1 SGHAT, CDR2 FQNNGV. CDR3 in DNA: TGTGCCAGCAGCTTACAGGAATACAATGAGCAGTTCTTC. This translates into CASSLQEYNEQFF.

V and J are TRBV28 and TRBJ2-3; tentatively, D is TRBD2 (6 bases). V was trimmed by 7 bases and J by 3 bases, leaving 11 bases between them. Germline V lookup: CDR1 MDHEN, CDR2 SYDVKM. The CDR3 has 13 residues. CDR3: CASNSGRTDTQYF. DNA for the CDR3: TGTGCCAGCAATTCAGGGAGGACAGATACGCAGTATTTT.

CDR3 protein: CATSGNYGYTF. CDR3 in DNA: TGTGCCACCAGTGGGAACTATGGCTACACCTTC. The chain carries TRBV24-1 and TRBJ1-2; D gene ambiguous. V was cut by 5 bases and J by 2 bases, with 2 bases left in between. Germline assignment: CDR1 KGHDR and CDR2 SFDVKD. The CDR3 spans 11 residues.

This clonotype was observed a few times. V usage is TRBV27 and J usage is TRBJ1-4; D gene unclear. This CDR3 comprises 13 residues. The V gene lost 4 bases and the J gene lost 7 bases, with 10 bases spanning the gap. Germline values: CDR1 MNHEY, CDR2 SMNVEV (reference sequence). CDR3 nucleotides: TGTGCCAGCAGTTCCGTAGGGAGTGAAAAACTGTTTTTT. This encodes CASSSVGSEKLFF.

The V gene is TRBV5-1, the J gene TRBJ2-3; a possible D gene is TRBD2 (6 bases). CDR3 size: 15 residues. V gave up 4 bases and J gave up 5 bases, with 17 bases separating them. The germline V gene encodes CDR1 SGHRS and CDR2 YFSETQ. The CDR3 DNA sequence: TGCGCCAGCAGCCCCCCGGTCACGGGGGTAGATACGCAGTATTTT. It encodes CASSPPVTGVDTQYF.

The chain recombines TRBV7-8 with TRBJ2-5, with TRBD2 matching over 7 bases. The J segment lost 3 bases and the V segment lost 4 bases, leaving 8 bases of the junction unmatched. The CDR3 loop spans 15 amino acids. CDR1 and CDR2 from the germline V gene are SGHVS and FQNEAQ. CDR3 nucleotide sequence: TGTGCCAGCAGCTCCCTGGGGCTAGCGGAAGAGACCCAGTACTTC. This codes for CASSSLGLAEETQYF.

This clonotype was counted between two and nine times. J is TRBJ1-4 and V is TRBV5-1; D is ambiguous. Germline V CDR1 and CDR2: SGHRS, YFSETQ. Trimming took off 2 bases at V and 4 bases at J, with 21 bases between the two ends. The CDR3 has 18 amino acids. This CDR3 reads CASSLDPLAAGFNEKLFF. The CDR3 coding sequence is TGCGCCAGCAGCTTAGATCCGCTGGCAGCGGGGTTTAATGAAAAACTGTTTTTT.